This T cell receptor beta chain was retrieved from a study of OX40 agonist ivuxolimab in advanced cancers. The study's findings and limits: On average, CD8+ T cells showed a greater number of expanded clones than CD4+.

Some clones are missing from TCRdb's copy, which holds only in-frame ones; the method was immunoSEQ multiplex PCR. The table has under 75,000 clones, around 90% seen once. It was autoimmune disease history or systemic immunosuppression that excluded patients. Sampling of blood occurred at baseline, cycle 4 day 1, and cycle 7 day 1. As to this clone: The antigen is unknown.

With 6 bases clipped from V and 4 bases from J, the junction kept 8 bases outside the gene matches. This CDR3 has 14 residues. Germline V gives CDR1 SGHVS, CDR2 FNYEAQ. The J gene is TRBJ2-7, the V gene TRBV7-6, with 8 positions matching TRBD2. The starting material was CD4+ or CD8+ T cells sorted from blood, obtained in a trial of the OX40 agonist ivuxolimab. This TCR came from an adult with an advanced solid tumor such as melanoma, head and neck, liver or kidney cancer. CDR3 protein: CASSSGTSSYEQYF. Written as DNA, the CDR3 is TGTGCCAGCAGTTCCGGGACTAGTTCTTACGAGCAGTACTTC.